This TCR beta chain is drawn from a study of blood T cell repertoires in COVID-19. Overall study context: Spain, Italy and the United States supplied samples that represented acute and convalescent COVID-19. The analysed material was cDNA or gDNA that came from T cells, B-cell-depleted T cells, or PBMCs.

Methods used by the authors: Amplification with reference gene primers provided the estimates of nucleated cell counts. Sequencing was performed with immunoSEQ multiplex PCR; in TCRdb, only in-frame clones are kept and a portion is missing. That table gives V, J and clone size, and the DNA gave D and trimming. The repertoire holds about 90,000 clones, with just under 85% as singletons. CDR3 length equals 15 residues. Trimming cost V 0 bases and J 4 bases; bases outside gene matches: 4. CDR1 is SGHRS and CDR2 is YFSETQ in the germline V gene. This TCR was recovered from a woman in her 70s with active or convalescent COVID-19. Sequenced sample: peripheral blood. V usage is TRBV5-1 and J usage is TRBJ2-5; 9 bases agree with TRBD1. The CDR3 nucleotides read TGCGCCAGCAGCTTGGACAGGGGGCAGGCAGAGACCCAGTACTTC. Protein sequence: CASSLDRGQAETQYF.